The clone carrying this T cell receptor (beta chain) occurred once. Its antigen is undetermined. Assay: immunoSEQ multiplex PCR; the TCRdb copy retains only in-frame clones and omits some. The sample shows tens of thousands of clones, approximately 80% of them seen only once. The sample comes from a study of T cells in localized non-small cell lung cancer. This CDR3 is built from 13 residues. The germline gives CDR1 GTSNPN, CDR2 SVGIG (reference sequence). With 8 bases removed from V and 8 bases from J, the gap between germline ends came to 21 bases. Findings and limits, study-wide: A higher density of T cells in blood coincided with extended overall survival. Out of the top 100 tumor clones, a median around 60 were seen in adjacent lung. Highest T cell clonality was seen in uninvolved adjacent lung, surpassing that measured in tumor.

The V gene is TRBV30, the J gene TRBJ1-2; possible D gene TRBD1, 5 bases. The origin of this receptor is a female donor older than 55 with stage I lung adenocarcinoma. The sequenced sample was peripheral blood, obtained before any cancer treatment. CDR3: CARDRRGSGGYTF. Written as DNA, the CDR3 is TGTGCCCGAGACCGGCGGGGCTCGGGGGGCTACACCTTC.